The rows below give T cell receptor beta chains drawn from one sample of a study of T cells after yellow fever vaccination. TCRdb re-called the 5' RACE reads through MiXCR, storing one row per CDR3 protein. The table has around 500,000 distinct CDR3 sequences, roughly a fifth seen once. The material sequenced was PBMCs, taken less than 25 days after the first yellow fever vaccination. The receptors come from a man aged 18 to 30 who received the YFV17D yellow fever vaccine. CDR3s include the opening cysteine and the closing phenylalanine or tryptophan. The D gene is left open where the match is weak. Expanded clones are given a class, and other clones once, few, many or no size at all.

>-|TRBV7-9|TRBJ2-7|TRBD1
TGTGCCAGCAGCTTACCGGACAGGGTCCACGAGCAGTACTTC
CASSLPDRVHEQYF
>many|TRBV5-6|TRBJ1-6|-
TGTGCCAGCAGCTTGCGTCAGCCCGGCTCACCCCTCCACTTT
CASSLRQPGSPLHF
>-|TRBV13|TRBJ2-4|-
TGTGCCAGCAGCTCCGGGACTCTATCCATTCAGTACTTC
CASSSGTLSIQYF
>-|TRBV9|TRBJ2-3|-
TGTGCCAGCAGCGCCTGGTGGAGAGATACGCAGTATTTT
CASSAWWRDTQYF
>once|TRBV5-8|TRBJ1-1|-
TGTGCCAGCAGCTTGGAGGGTTTTAACACTGAAGCTTTCTTT
CASSLEGFNTEAFF
>few|TRBV6-5|TRBJ2-5|-
TGTGCCAGCAGTTACTCACGGTACCACCAAGAGACCCAGTACTTC
CASSYSRYHQETQYF
>-|TRBV5-1|TRBJ2-3|TRBD2
TGCGCCAGCAGCTTGGCAGCGGGGGACAGCACAGATACGCAGTATTTT
CASSLAAGDSTDTQYF
>few|TRBV11-2|TRBJ2-5|-
TGTGCCAGCAGATCGGGTACGAGGGGGAGGTACCAAGAGACCCAGTACTTC
CASRSGTRGRYQETQYF
>-|TRBV3-1|TRBJ2-2|-
TGTGCCAGCAGCCAAACCTCGGGGGCCACCGAAAGGGAGCTGTTTTTT
CASSQTSGATERELFF
>-|TRBV28|TRBJ2-3|-
TGTGCCAGCAGTTTTTCGCAGGGACGCACAGATACGCAGTATTTT
CASSFSQGRTDTQYF
>-|TRBV12-3/TRBV12-4|TRBJ2-6|-
TGTGACAGCGGCCTTCTGGGAGCCAACGTCCTGACTTTC
CDSGLLGANVLTF
>-|TRBV18|TRBJ1-2|-
TGTGCCAGCTCACCGTTACAGGATAACTATGGCTACACCTTC
CASSPLQDNYGYTF
>-|TRBV6-2/TRBV6-3|TRBJ2-1|-
TGTGCCAGCTCCAGGGGGGGTGACTACAATGAGCAGTTCTTC
CASSRGGDYNEQFF
>-|TRBV3-1|TRBJ1-6|-
TGTGCCAGCAGCGCGGGGGATTCACCCCTCCACTTT
CASSAGDSPLHF
>-|TRBV3-1|TRBJ2-1|TRBD2
TGTGCCAGCAGCCATCCGGGACTAGCGGGTCGGATGGACCACAATGAGCAGTTCTTC
CASSHPGLAGRMDHNEQFF
>-|TRBV7-6|TRBJ2-1|TRBD2
TGTGCCAGCAGCTCCCGCGGCCGGGGGGTCAATGAGCAGTTCTTC
CASSSRGRGVNEQFF
>few|TRBV4-1|TRBJ1-5|TRBD1
TGCGCCAGCAGCCACCGACAGGGCCACCAGCCCCAGCATTTT
CASSHRQGHQPQHF
>few|TRBV20-1|TRBJ1-2|-
TGCAGTGCCGAGCGGGGCTATGGCTACACCTTC
CSAERGYGYTF
>-|TRBV12-3/TRBV12-4|TRBJ1-5|TRBD1
TGTGCCAGCAGTACCCGATCCAGGGGGAGCAATCAGCCCCAGCATTTT
CASSTRSRGSNQPQHF
>few|TRBV20-1|TRBJ2-1|TRBD2
TGCAGTGCGAGGATTAGCGGGGGGTTGAATGAGCAGTTCTTC
CSARISGGLNEQFF
>-|TRBV12-3/TRBV12-4|TRBJ1-5|TRBD1
TGTGCCAGCAGGCGGGGACAGGGGATTAATCAGCCCCAGCATTTT
CASRRGQGINQPQHF
>few|TRBV3-1|TRBJ2-5|-
TGTGCCAGCAGCCACAAAAGACTCACCCAAGAGACCCAGTACTTC
CASSHKRLTQETQYF
>-|TRBV5-1|TRBJ2-2|TRBD1
TGCGCCAGCAGCTTAAGGGGGCAAAACGGGGAGCTGTTTTTT
CASSLRGQNGELFF
>few|TRBV7-2|TRBJ2-3|TRBD2
TGTGCCAGCAAACCTAGCGGGGGTAATACGCAGTATTTT
CASKPSGGNTQYF
>-|TRBV5-1|TRBJ2-3|TRBD2
TGCGCCAGCAGCACACTACCTAGCGGGGGGTACACAGATACGCAGTATTTT
CASSTLPSGGYTDTQYF
>-|TRBV6-1|TRBJ2-5|TRBD2
TGTGCCACCATTCCGGAGCGCTTCGCCCTTAATCTAGCGGGGGCCCTTCATCGCCAGTACTTC
CATIPERFALNLAGALHRQYF
>many|TRBV4-3|TRBJ2-1|-
TGCGCCAGCAGCCAAGAACATTCCGGGGGAGCCCTTTGGAATGAGCAGTTCTTC
CASSQEHSGGALWNEQFF
>few|TRBV7-8|TRBJ2-3|-
TGTGCCAGCAGCTTAGAGGAAAACACAGATACGCAGTATTTT
CASSLEENTDTQYF
>few|TRBV11-1|TRBJ2-5|-
TGTGCCAGCAGCTTCCTTCCGACAGGCAAGGAGGTGGTCAGTGAGACCCAGTACTTC
CASSFLPTGKEVVSETQYF
>-|TRBV28|TRBJ1-2|-
TGTGCCACAGGGCTTTATGGCTACACCTTC
CATGLYGYTF
>few|TRBV12-3/TRBV12-4|TRBJ1-5|-
TGTGCCAGCGGGGCGGGCCTAAGCAATCAGCCCCAGCATTTT
CASGAGLSNQPQHF
>few|TRBV7-9|TRBJ2-1|-
TGTGCCAGCAGCTTAGATCGGGGGGCCCTCATCAATGAGCAGTTCTTC
CASSLDRGALINEQFF
>few|TRBV3-1|TRBJ2-1|-
TGTGCCAGCAGCCCGAAGACTTTGGTTGGGCAGTTCTTC
CASSPKTLVGQFF
>few|TRBV7-9|TRBJ2-3|TRBD1
TGTGCCAGCAGCCCCACCGGGACAGGGGTTCCAGATACGCAGTATTTT
CASSPTGTGVPDTQYF
>few|TRBV4-3|TRBJ1-4|-
TGCGCCAGCAGCCAGGTCCCCAGAAATGAAAAACTGTTTTTT
CASSQVPRNEKLFF
>-|TRBV5-1|TRBJ2-2|TRBD1
TGCGCCAGCAGCTTGGGTTGGACAGGGGACACCGGGGAGCTGTTTTTT
CASSLGWTGDTGELFF
>few|TRBV6-2/TRBV6-3|TRBJ2-7|-
TGTGCCAGCAGCTCCAGACCGGAGAGTCCCTCCTACGAGCAGTACTTC
CASSSRPESPSYEQYF
>few|TRBV7-2|TRBJ2-1|-
TGTGCCAGCAGCCCCCTCCCGCATAGCTCCTACAATGAGCAGTTCTTC
CASSPLPHSSYNEQFF